This entry lists 7 T cell receptor beta chains sequenced from one sample in a study of T cells in women clearing cervical HPV infection. Data came from immunoSEQ multiplex PCR; TCRdb stores just in-frame clones and leaves some out. This sample contains over 15,000 clones. Material: blood buffy coat. The origin of the receptors is a woman aged 18-70 years with a cervical HPV16 infection that either progressed to CIN3+ or cleared (not recorded which).

In regard to this clone: The read halts 3 residues ahead of the CDR3 end, with the missing end drawn from the germline J gene. The chain has TRBV6-2 or TRBV6-3 and TRBJ1-6; TRBD1 matches at 7 bases. The ends lost 8 bases at V and 9 bases at J; junction bases unmatched: 4. This CDR3 comprises 12 residues. The germline V gene has CDR1 MNHEY and CDR2 SVGEGT. The part of the CDR3 DNA that was read is TGTGCCAGCGGAGACAGGGCTTCACCC. Its translation is CASGDRASP. The whole CDR3 is CASGDRASPLHF.

With respect to this clone: The missing CDR3 end, 3 residues past where the read stops, is filled in from the germline J gene. The rearrangement links TRBV7-6 to TRBJ2-7; D may be TRBD1 (5 bases). CDR1 and CDR2 from the germline V gene are SGHVS and FNYEAQ. V was pared by 5 bases and J by 1 base, with 21 bases between. This CDR3 is built from 17 residues. Incomplete CDR3 DNA: TGTGCCAGCAGCCGAGACGTAATGGTGACAGAGTCCTACGAG. Protein sequence: CASSRDVMVTESYE. The CDR3 reads in full as CASSRDVMVTESYEQYF.

Comment on this clone: The CDR3 end is not reached by the read, which stops 3 residues before it; the germline J gene fills it in. The chain links TRBV19 to TRBJ2-2; no definite D call. CDR3 length equals 14 residues. Germline assignment: CDR1 LNHDA and CDR2 SQIVND (reference sequence). V lost 5 bases and J lost 2, with 9 bases in between. The CDR3 loop reads CASSGQINTGELFF. Partial CDR3 DNA: TGTGCCAGTAGTGGTCAGATCAACACCGGGGAG.

Remarks on this clone: The missing CDR3 end, 3 residues past where the read stops, is filled in from the germline J gene. V gene TRBV18 combines with J gene TRBJ2-7; 9 bases are a match to TRBD1. Germline assignment: CDR1 KGHSH and CDR2 LQKENI. CDR3 size: 13 residues. J lost 6 bases, V lost 3 bases, and 3 bases had no gene match. The sequenced CDR3 bases are TGTGCCAGCTCACCCCGGGACAGGGCCGAG. Encoded protein: CASSPRDRAE. The full CDR3 protein reads CASSPRDRAEQYF.

A word on this clone: The read gets to within 3 residues of the CDR3 end, and the germline J gene fills in the rest. The J gene is TRBJ2-7, the V gene TRBV28; D perhaps matches TRBD1 (5 bases). V was trimmed by 6 bases and J by 4 bases, leaving 16 bases between them. The germline gives CDR1 MDHEN, CDR2 SYDVKM. CDR3 length: 14 residues. The sequenced CDR3 bases are TGTGCCAGCAGATCTGGTGCAGGGCTATACGAG. This encodes CASRSGAGLYE. The complete CDR3 sequence is CASRSGAGLYEQYF.

As concerns this clone: Read sequence stops 3 residues before the CDR3 end, and the germline J gene provides the missing end. The V call is TRBV2, the J call TRBJ1-4; TRBD1 agrees at 8 bases. The germline V gene has CDR1 SNHLY and CDR2 FYNNEI. The junction had 8 bases not matched to a gene; V was cut back by 4 bases and J by 7 bases. CDR3 length equals 15 residues. The CDR3 sequence: CASSATGGVSEKLFF. Incomplete CDR3 DNA: TGTGCCAGCAGTGCCACAGGGGGTGTGAGTGAAAAA. The full variable domain, rest sourced from reference TRBV2 and TRBJ1-4, is EPEVTQTPSHQVTQMGQEVILRCVPISNHLYFYWYRQILGQKVEFLVSFYNNEISEKSEIFDDQFSVERPDGSNFTLKIRSTKLEDSAMYFCASSATGGVSEKLFFGSGTQLSVL.

To note about this clone: Sequencing ends 3 residues short of the CDR3 end; the germline J gene provides the rest. The chain has TRBV6-4 and TRBJ2-1; 7 bases line up with TRBD2. Germline CDR1 MRHNA, CDR2 SNTAGT. CDR3 length equals 13 residues. V shed 4 bases, J shed 7 bases, and the junction held 4 bases outside the gene matches. CDR3 bases read: TGTGCCAGCAGTGGCCAGGGAGGGAATGAG. Amino acid sequence: CASSGQGGNE. The whole CDR3 is CASSGQGGNEQFF.